This T cell receptor (beta chain) is drawn from a study of T cell responses to AZD1222 COVID-19 vaccine. For the study at large: Second-dose intervals near 4 or 12 weeks were combined.

Study-level points and caveats: Breadth and depth of Spike-specific TCRs rose after two AZD1222 doses.

Looked up from germline, CDR1 is MNHEY and CDR2 is SVGEGT. V gave up 6 bases and J gave up 4 bases, with 18 bases separating them. There are 15 residues in the CDR3. Concerning this clone itself: The antigen remains undetermined.

Sequenced by immunoSEQ multiplex PCR; TCRdb stores in-frame clones only, minus some. The repertoire holds approximately 97,000 clones, with around 87% as singletons. This chain links TRBV6-2 or TRBV6-3 with TRBJ2-5; a possible D gene is TRBD1 (8 bases). This TCR came from an adult in good health. The sample in question was peripheral blood, obtained on day 0 of AZD1222 vaccination. The CDR3 sequence is CASSPITGGGETQYF. The CDR3 nucleotides read TGTGCCAGCAGCCCCATAACAGGGGGGGGAGAGACCCAGTACTTC.